A single sample gave rise to the 21 T cell receptor beta chains below, sequenced in a study of blood T cells in healthy people across ages. Using a J-beta primer mix together with a sample-barcoded 5' primer, a second PCR was run for roughly 6 to 11 cycles. TCRdb ran MiXCR on the 5' RACE reads and lists one entry per CDR3 protein. The data contain fewer than 2 million distinct CDR3 sequences, about two fifths of them singletons. Sequenced: blood. Receptors originate from a human donor in good health.

This clonotype was recorded a few times. The genes are TRBV20-1 and TRBJ1-1, with D perhaps matching TRBD1 (5 bases). V was cut by 4 bases and J by 1 base, with 7 bases left in between. The CDR3 covers 12 residues. Germline lookup yields CDR1 DFQATT and CDR2 SNEGSKA (reference sequence). This CDR3 is CSAKTGNTEAFF. The DNA for the CDR3 is TGCAGTGCTAAAACAGGGAACACTGAAGCTTTCTTT.

The chain combines TRBV5-1 with TRBJ1-1; D uncertain. The V and J ends lost 1 base and 3 bases respectively, with 10 bases between them. Looked up from germline, CDR1 is SGHRS and CDR2 is YFSETQ. CDR3 length: 14 amino acids. The CDR3 reads CASSLLGPDTEAFF. The CDR3 coding sequence is TGCGCCAGCAGCTTGCTGGGTCCGGACACTGAAGCTTTCTTT.

The chain couples TRBV5-1 to TRBJ2-7; D might be TRBD1 or TRBD2, each matching 7 bases. The CDR3 totals 16 residues. V was clipped by 4 bases and J by 0 bases, with 17 bases between them. The germline V gene encodes CDR1 SGHRS and CDR2 YFSETQ. The CDR3 region is CASSTQGGSFSYEQYF. The CDR3 nucleotides read TGCGCCAGCAGCACTCAGGGGGGGTCTTTCTCCTACGAGCAGTACTTC.

The V and J genes are TRBV7-6 and TRBJ2-1, with D tentatively TRBD1 (7 bases). CDR3 length equals 14 residues. V lost 5 bases and J lost 12, with 20 bases in between. CDR1 SGHVS and CDR2 FNYEAQ come from the germline V gene. Here the CDR3 reads CASSINDRVGGQFF. In DNA form, the CDR3 reads TGTGCCAGCAGCATTAATGACAGGGTGGGAGGGCAGTTCTTC.

This chain joins TRBV12-3 or TRBV12-4 and TRBJ1-3; D is uncertain. This CDR3 has 16 amino acids. V was shortened by 2 bases and J by 0 bases, with 11 bases between the two germline ends. This CDR3 reads CASSLPLLTSGNTIYF. Here the CDR3 DNA reads TGTGCCAGCAGTTTACCCCTACTGACCTCTGGAAACACCATATATTTT.

This clonotype was counted a few times. The CDR3 nucleotides read TGCAGTGCCCCTACAGGGTTCGGCCCTTACGAGCAGTACTTC. Translating gives CSAPTGFGPYEQYF. The genes are TRBV20-1 and TRBJ2-7; D may be TRBD1 (6 bases). The CDR3 loop spans 14 amino acids. Germline V gene sequence: CDR1 DFQATT, CDR2 SNEGSKA (reference sequence). V was shortened by 6 bases and J by 4 bases, with 19 bases between the two germline ends.

The rearrangement links TRBV13 to TRBJ1-5, with D unresolved. The V end was cut by 5 bases, the J end by 6 bases, with 14 bases between. CDR1 and CDR2 from the germline V gene are PRHDT and FYEKMQ (reference sequence). The CDR3 extends over 14 amino acids. The CDR3 reads CASSHRIVGQPQHF. DNA of the CDR3: TGTGCCAGCAGCCACCGGATCGTGGGTCAGCCCCAGCATTTT.

The V call is TRBV25-1, the J call TRBJ2-1; either TRBD1 or TRBD2 may fit D (6 bases each). Per the germline V gene, CDR1 is MGHDK and CDR2 is SYGVNS. Trimming cost V 5 bases and J 0 bases, with 17 bases left between them. CDR3 length: 17 amino acids. CDR3 sequence: CASSPIWGASSYNEQFF. The CDR3 DNA reads TGTGCCAGCAGTCCCATCTGGGGGGCCAGCTCCTACAATGAGCAGTTCTTC.

In its sample, this clonotype was seen a few times. This chain links TRBV5-4 with TRBJ1-1, with D maybe TRBD1 (5 bases). The CDR3 extends over 13 amino acids. V lost 0 bases to trimming and J lost 8 bases, with 11 bases between them. The germline V gene has CDR1 SGHNT and CDR2 YYREEE (reference sequence). The CDR3 DNA reads as TGTGCCAGCAGCTTGGGATCAGGGCGGGAAGCTTTCTTT. This translates into CASSLGSGREAFF.

The chain has TRBV28 and TRBJ1-1; TRBD1 agrees at 11 bases. This CDR3 has 17 residues. The V gene's germline CDR1 is MDHEN and CDR2 SYDVKM. The V gene end was trimmed by 2 bases and the J gene end by 5 bases; junction bases not matched to a gene: 10. The CDR3 nucleotides are TGTGCCAGCAGTTTAGACCGGACAGGGGGCTCCAGGACTGAAGCTTTCTTT. Protein product: CASSLDRTGGSRTEAFF.

This chain uses TRBV9 with TRBJ2-1; tentatively, D is TRBD1 (5 bases). Germline V CDR1 and CDR2: SGDLS, YYNGEE. The ends were cut back, 0 bases at V and 0 bases at J, with 16 bases in the middle. This CDR3 comprises 18 residues. CDR3 in amino acids: CASSVAFTGRNSYNEQFF. DNA of the CDR3: TGTGCCAGCAGCGTAGCATTTACAGGCAGAAACTCCTACAATGAGCAGTTCTTC.

As to this clonotype: An end of the junction differs from the germline gene, which may be a read error. The chain carries TRBV9 and TRBJ1-2, with no clear D. CDR1 is SGDLS, CDR2 YYNGEE, per germline. The CDR3 is 13 amino acids. The CDR3 here is CASSVDAGYGYAF. CDR3 nucleotides: TGTGCCAGCAGCGTAGATGCGGGCTATGGCTACGCCTTC.

The V call is TRBV14, the J call TRBJ2-5; no definite D call. Germline V lookup: CDR1 SGHDN, CDR2 FVKESK. The length of the CDR3 is 13 residues. V lost 4 bases, J lost 5 bases, and 11 bases lay in between. In nucleotides, the CDR3 is TGTGCCAGCAGCCGATCTGAAGCGGAGACCCAGTACTTC. The encoded protein is CASSRSEAETQYF.

The chain links TRBV20-1 to TRBJ2-4, with TRBD1 matching 9 bases. Judging by the DNA end, TRBJ2-7 fits better; the J call may be wrong. CDR1 DFQATT and CDR2 SNEGSKA come from the germline V gene (reference sequence). The CDR3 consists of 14 residues. CDR3 region: CSAGRTGVVYEQYF. The DNA of the CDR3 is TGCAGTGCGGGTAGGACAGGGGTCGTCTACGAGCAGTACTTC.

The chain is built from TRBV28 and TRBJ2-1; a weak D match, TRBD1 (6 bases). The CDR3 length is 15 residues. From germline, CDR1 is MDHEN and CDR2 SYDVKM. Trimming removed 5 bases at V and 9 bases at J, with 20 bases between. CDR3 nucleotides: TGTGCCAGCAGTATGACAGGACCTACGTTAAGTGAGCAGTTCTTC. Its protein product is CASSMTGPTLSEQFF.

Notes on this clonotype: As the CDR3 is not closed by the conserved phenylalanine or tryptophan, this likely results from a read error. The chain has TRBV4-2 and TRBJ2-5, with 8 nucleotides matching TRBD1. This CDR3 is built from 16 residues. The germline V gene has CDR1 LGHNA and CDR2 YNFKEQ. The trim removed 3 bases at V and 3 bases at J, leaving 9 bases unmatched. The CDR3 DNA follows: TGTGCCAGCAGCCACCTCCGCATGGACAGGGAAGAGACCCAGTACTGC. The encoded protein is CASSHLRMDREETQYC.

This clonotype was seen a few times. The V and J genes are TRBV29-1 and TRBJ1-2; D remains unclear. The V and J ends lost 5 bases and 4 bases respectively, with 20 bases between them. The CDR3 contains 15 residues. In germline, CDR1 is SQVTM, CDR2 ANQGSEA. CDR3 coding DNA: TGCAGCGTTACACAACTCGCCCGGGTTTTCTATGGCTACACCTTC. This sequence encodes CSVTQLARVFYGYTF.

This chain uses TRBV20-1 with TRBJ2-3; no clear D. There are 14 residues in the CDR3. The germline gives CDR1 DFQATT, CDR2 SNEGSKA (reference sequence). Between the trimmed V and J ends, which lost 0 bases and 5 bases, there was a span of 12 bases. The CDR3 nucleotides read TGCAGTGCTAGAGATTACCTATGGGGAGATACGCAGTATTTT. Translated, it gives CSARDYLWGDTQYF.

In this sample, this clonotype turned up a few times. The V and J genes are TRBV20-1 and TRBJ1-5, with a weak D call TRBD1 (5 bases). V lost 2 bases and J 2 bases, leaving 10 bases between the germline ends. The CDR3 is 14 amino acids. Germline CDR1 reads DFQATT; CDR2 reads SNEGSKA (reference sequence). Here the CDR3 reads CSARQGSGNQPQHF. CDR3 coding DNA: TGCAGTGCTAGACAGGGAAGTGGCAATCAGCCCCAGCATTTT.

The chain links TRBV5-5 to TRBJ1-2, with 7 bases identical to TRBD1. Germline V gene data show CDR1 as SGHKS and CDR2 as YYEKEE (reference sequence). The V segment lost 3 bases and the J segment 1 base; nucleotides outside the gene matches: 6. The CDR3 has 15 residues. CDR3 sequence reads: CASSSTTGINYGYTF. The CDR3 bases are TGTGCCAGCAGCTCTACGACAGGGATTAACTATGGCTACACCTTC.

In this sample, this clonotype turned up a few times. The chain combines TRBV4-3 with TRBJ2-3, with TRBD1 as a possible D gene (6 bases). Germline CDR1 LGHNA, CDR2 YSLEER. V gave up 1 base and J gave up 7 bases, with 21 bases separating them. This CDR3 is 17 amino acids long. In DNA form, the CDR3 reads TGCGCCAGCAGCCAAGTGGCCGGCCTCCCCCAGGGGTATACGCAGTATTTT. It encodes CASSQVAGLPQGYTQYF.